The T cell receptor beta chain described here comes from a study of T cell responses to AZD1222 COVID-19 vaccine. Per the germline V gene, CDR1 is MNHEY and CDR2 is SVGAGI. V lost 4 bases and J lost 9, with 21 bases in between. The CDR3 has 15 residues. Repertoires were generated with immunoSEQ multiplex PCR, while TCRdb's copy carries only in-frame clones and drops some. The sample lists approximately 110,000 clones; more than 85% were seen once. Source: peripheral blood, taken on day 0 of AZD1222 vaccination. This TCR derives from an adult in good health. This chain joins TRBV6-5 and TRBJ1-1; D perhaps matches TRBD1 (6 bases). CDR3 residues: CASSSPGHTADQAFF. DNA for the CDR3: TGTGCCAGCAGTTCCCCGGGACATACAGCGGACCAAGCTTTCTTT.